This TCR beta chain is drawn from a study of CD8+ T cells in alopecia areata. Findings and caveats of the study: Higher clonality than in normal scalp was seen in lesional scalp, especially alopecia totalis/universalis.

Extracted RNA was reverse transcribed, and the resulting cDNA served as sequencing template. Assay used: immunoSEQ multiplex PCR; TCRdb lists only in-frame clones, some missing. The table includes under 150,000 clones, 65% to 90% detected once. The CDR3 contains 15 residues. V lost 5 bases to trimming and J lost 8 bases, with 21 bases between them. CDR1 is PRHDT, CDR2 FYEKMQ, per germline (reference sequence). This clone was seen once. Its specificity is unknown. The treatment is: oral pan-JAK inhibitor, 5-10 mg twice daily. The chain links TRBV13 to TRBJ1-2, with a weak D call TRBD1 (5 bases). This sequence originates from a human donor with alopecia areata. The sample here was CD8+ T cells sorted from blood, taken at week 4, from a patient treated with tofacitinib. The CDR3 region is CASSETGTALPGYTF. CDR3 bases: TGTGCCAGCAGCGAAACCGGGACTGCCCTGCCGGGCTACACCTTC.